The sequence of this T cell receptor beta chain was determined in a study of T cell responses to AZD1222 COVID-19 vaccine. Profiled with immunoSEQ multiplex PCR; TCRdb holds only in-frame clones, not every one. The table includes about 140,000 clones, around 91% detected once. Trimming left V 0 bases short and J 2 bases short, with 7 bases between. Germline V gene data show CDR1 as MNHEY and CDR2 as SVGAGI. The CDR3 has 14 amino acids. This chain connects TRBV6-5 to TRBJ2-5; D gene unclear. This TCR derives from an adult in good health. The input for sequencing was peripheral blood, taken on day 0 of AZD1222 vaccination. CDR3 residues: CASSYSESQETQYF. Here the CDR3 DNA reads TGTGCCAGCAGTTACTCCGAGAGTCAAGAGACCCAGTACTTC.